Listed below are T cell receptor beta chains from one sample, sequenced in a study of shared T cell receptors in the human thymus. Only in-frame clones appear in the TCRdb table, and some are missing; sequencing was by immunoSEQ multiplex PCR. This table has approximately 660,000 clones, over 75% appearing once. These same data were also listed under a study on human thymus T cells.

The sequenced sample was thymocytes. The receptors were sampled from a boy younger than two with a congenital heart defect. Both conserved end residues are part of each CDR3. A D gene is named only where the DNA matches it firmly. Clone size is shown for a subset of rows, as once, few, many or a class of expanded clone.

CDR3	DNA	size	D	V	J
CASSLGKSQGLRVKEKLFF	TGTGCCAGCAGCTTGGGGAAATCACAGGGGCTTAGGGTCAAGGAAAAACTGTTTTTT	NA	TRBD1	TRBV7-9	TRBJ1-4
CASSLVSSGPVSYEQYF	TGTGCCAGCAGCTTAGTTTCTAGCGGTCCCGTCTCCTACGAGCAGTACTTC	NA	TRBD2	TRBV7-2	TRBJ2-7
CASSLRRGQETQYF	TGCGCCAGCAGCTTACGCCGAGGACAAGAGACCCAGTACTTC	few	NA	TRBV5-1	TRBJ2-5
CASSPSKASNQETQYF	TGTGCCAGCAGCCCATCGAAAGCCTCGAACCAAGAGACCCAGTACTTC	NA	NA	TRBV9	TRBJ2-5
CASSYSAGGCTDTQYF	TGTGCCAGCAGTTACTCGGCGGGAGGTTGCACAGATACGCAGTATTTT	NA	TRBD2	TRBV6-6	TRBJ2-3
CATSRDPGTSIHEQYF	TGTGCCACCAGCAGAGATCCGGGGACTAGTATCCACGAGCAGTACTTC	NA	TRBD2	TRBV15	TRBJ2-7
CASRAGPRAYEQYF	TGTGCCAGCAGAGCGGGCCCCCGGGCCTACGAGCAGTACTTC	NA	NA	TRBV6-5	TRBJ2-7
CASSPHTRGNFNEQFF	TGTGCCAGTAGTCCCCACACTAGGGGGAACTTTAATGAGCAGTTCTTC	NA	NA	TRBV19	TRBJ2-1
CAWRCFGGISGNTIYF	TGTGCCTGGAGGTGCTTCGGGGGTATCTCTGGAAACACCATATATTTT	NA	NA	TRBV30	TRBJ1-3
CASRQGQGSYNEQFF	TGTGCCAGCAGGCAGGGACAGGGGTCCTACAATGAGCAGTTCTTC	NA	TRBD1	TRBV5-4	TRBJ2-1
CASSLELAEAETQYF	TGTGCCAGCAGCCTCGAGCTAGCAGAGGCGGAGACCCAGTACTTC	NA	NA	TRBV7-4	TRBJ2-5
CASSQEGQGACTDTQYF	TGTGCCAGCAGCCAAGAAGGTCAAGGGGCCTGCACAGATACGCAGTATTTT	NA	NA	TRBV4-2	TRBJ2-3
CASSFRGQGRNQPQHF	TGTGCCAGCAGCTTTAGGGGACAGGGGCGCAATCAGCCCCAGCATTTT	NA	TRBD1	TRBV7-2	TRBJ1-5
CASQRCSDRGQETQYF	TGCGCCAGCCAGAGGTGTAGTGACAGGGGACAAGAGACCCAGTACTTC	few	TRBD1	TRBV5-1	TRBJ2-5
CATSPGGPGKTQYF	TGTGCCACGAGCCCAGGGGGCCCGGGGAAGACCCAGTACTTC	NA	TRBD1	TRBV5-4	TRBJ2-5
CATSSKTGANVLTF	TGTGCCACCAGCAGTAAGACAGGGGCCAACGTCCTGACTTTC	NA	NA	TRBV15	TRBJ2-6
CASTLGLAGPIETQYF	TGTGCTAGCACCTTAGGACTAGCGGGACCAATCGAGACCCAGTACTTC	NA	TRBD2	TRBV7-7	TRBJ2-5
CASSHKADTQYF	TGCGCCAGCAGCCACAAAGCGGATACGCAGTATTTT	NA	NA	TRBV4-1	TRBJ2-3
CASSIRASPPGGNEQFF	TGTGCCAGTAGTATAAGGGCTAGTCCACCCGGGGGCAATGAGCAGTTCTTC	NA	NA	TRBV19	TRBJ2-1
CASSIAGRGGYNGYTF	TGTGCCAGTAGTATAGCTGGGAGAGGAGGGTATAATGGCTACACCTTC	NA	NA	TRBV19	TRBJ1-2
CASSPRGGPTYEQYF	TGCGCCAGCAGCCCAAGGGGGGGGCCGACTTACGAGCAGTACTTC	NA	NA	TRBV4-3	TRBJ2-7
CASSSPRTGSDTGELFF	TGTGCCAGCAGCTCCCCCCGGACAGGGAGCGACACCGGGGAGCTGTTTTTT	NA	TRBD1	TRBV7-8	TRBJ2-2
CASGLSLYSEAFF	TGTGCTAGTGGTTTGAGTCTGTACTCTGAAGCTTTCTTT	NA	NA	TRBV12-5	TRBJ1-1
CASSEASPGLAGGIGGNTDTQYF	TGTGCCAGCAGTGAAGCGTCCCCGGGACTAGCGGGAGGAATTGGGGGAAACACAGATACGCAGTATTTT	NA	TRBD2	TRBV2	TRBJ2-3
CASSYSRYTDTQYF	TGTGCCAGCAGTTACTCGAGGTACACAGATACGCAGTATTTT	NA	NA	TRBV6-5	TRBJ2-3
CASSTRQTANYGYTF	TGTGCCAGTAGTACCCGACAGACCGCTAACTATGGCTACACCTTC	NA	NA	TRBV19	TRBJ1-2
CASSEGGGQGNQPQHF	TGTGCCAGCAGTGAAGGCGGGGGGCAGGGCAATCAGCCCCAGCATTTT	NA	NA	TRBV6-1	TRBJ1-5
CARSWPGGDQPQHF	TGTGCCAGAAGCTGGCCCGGGGGGGATCAGCCCCAGCATTTT	NA	NA	TRBV5-3	TRBJ1-5
CASSPAPPDNEQFF	TGCGCCAGCAGCCCCGCTCCGCCGGACAATGAGCAGTTCTTC	once	NA	TRBV5-1	TRBJ2-1
CASSGTGSTDTQYF	TGTGCCAGCAGCGGGACAGGCAGCACAGATACGCAGTATTTT	few	TRBD1	TRBV7-2	TRBJ2-3
CAWAPGVGSGELFF	TGTGCCTGGGCCCCGGGGGTGGGGTCCGGGGAGCTGTTTTTT	NA	NA	TRBV30	TRBJ2-2
CSVRGDTGELFF	TGCAGCGTCAGGGGAGACACCGGGGAGCTGTTTTTT	NA	NA	TRBV29-1	TRBJ2-2
CASGPAGLAKNIQYF	TGTGCCAGCGGTCCAGCGGGGTTAGCCAAAAACATTCAGTACTTC	NA	TRBD2	TRBV2	TRBJ2-4
CASSQDGAGGPGNIQYF	TGTGCCAGCAGCCAAGATGGGGCGGGAGGGCCGGGGAACATTCAGTACTTC	NA	TRBD2	TRBV4-2	TRBJ2-4
CASSQGRVAGVNEQYF	TGTGCCAGCAGCCAAGGTCGAGTAGCGGGAGTCAACGAGCAGTACTTC	NA	TRBD2	TRBV14	TRBJ2-7
CASSVVGGATGELFF	TGTGCCAGCAGCGTAGTGGGGGGGGCCACCGGGGAGCTGTTTTTT	NA	NA	TRBV9	TRBJ2-2
CASSPTGIETQYF	TGCGCCAGCAGTCCGACGGGGATCGAGACCCAGTACTTC	NA	NA	TRBV23-1	TRBJ2-5
CAWSEGARGYTF	TGTGCCTGGAGTGAGGGGGCGCGGGGCTACACCTTC	NA	TRBD1	TRBV30	TRBJ1-2
CASSLRESTVNEQFF	TGTGCCAGCAGCTTGCGGGAGTCTACAGTAAATGAGCAGTTCTTC	NA	TRBD2	TRBV7-2	TRBJ2-1
CASSATLGVNTEAFF	TGTGCCAGCAGCGCCACTCTAGGGGTGAACACTGAAGCTTTCTTT	few	NA	TRBV7-8	TRBJ1-1